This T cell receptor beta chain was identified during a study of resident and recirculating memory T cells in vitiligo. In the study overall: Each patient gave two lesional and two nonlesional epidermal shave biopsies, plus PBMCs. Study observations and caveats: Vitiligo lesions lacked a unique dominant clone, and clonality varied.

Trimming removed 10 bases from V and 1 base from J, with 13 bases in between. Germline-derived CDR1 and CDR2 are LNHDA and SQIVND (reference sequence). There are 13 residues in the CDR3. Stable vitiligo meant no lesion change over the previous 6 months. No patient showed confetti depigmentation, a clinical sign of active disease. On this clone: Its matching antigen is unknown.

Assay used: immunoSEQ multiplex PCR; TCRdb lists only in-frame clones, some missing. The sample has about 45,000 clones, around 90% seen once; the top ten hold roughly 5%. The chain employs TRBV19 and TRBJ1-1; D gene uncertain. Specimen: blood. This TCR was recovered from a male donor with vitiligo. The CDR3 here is CATRGVGNTEAFF. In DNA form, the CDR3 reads TGTGCCACCCGGGGAGTCGGGAACACTGAAGCTTTCTTT.